The T cell receptor (beta chain) under discussion was sequenced for a study of identical twins. Template switching supplied a universal primer site; unique molecular identifiers were carried on the cDNA. MiXCR, run by TCRdb on the 5' RACE reads, gives a single entry per CDR3 protein. The sample records 550,000 to 700,000 distinct CDR3 sequences, 9.6% being singletons. General study results and limits: Insertion counts were lower in abundant cord blood beta clonotypes, a trend that memory repertoires did not show. Out-of-frame TCR alpha sharing observed in monozygotic twins exceeded model estimates.

As for this clonotype: Its matching antigen is unknown.

Looked up from germline, CDR1 is SGHRS and CDR2 is YFSETQ. The V gene lost 4 bases and the J gene lost 0 bases, with 17 bases spanning the gap. The CDR3 is 17 residues long. The data also belong to a second study, concerning yellow fever vaccine responses in identical twins.

Sequenced material: PBMCs. This sequence originates from a woman aged 18-29 years in good health. The gene calls are TRBV5-1 and TRBJ2-1; D gene unclear. The CDR3 reads CASSKELTVSSYNEQFF. The CDR3 DNA reads as TGCGCCAGCAGCAAAGAACTCACTGTGAGCTCCTACAATGAGCAGTTCTTC.